This T cell receptor beta chain was recovered during a study of blood T cell repertoires in COVID-19. Study-wide background: The United States, Italy and Spain were the sources of the acute and convalescent COVID-19 samples. PBMCs, B-cell-depleted T cells, or T cells were the source of the cDNA or gDNA that made up the material.

Under the authors' procedure: Researchers report that nucleated cell counts were estimated from reference gene primer amplification. Generated by immunoSEQ multiplex PCR, the TCRdb table keeps only in-frame clones and is missing some. V, J and clone size are those of that table, while D and trimming were read from the DNA. Seen here are around 300,000 clones, 88% observed once, and the top ten hold under 5%. The V gene's germline CDR1 is SGHDT and CDR2 YYEEEE. This CDR3 spans 17 amino acids. V lost 3 bases and J lost 2; bases outside the gene matches: 12. This clonotype originated in a woman aged 50 to 60 with active or convalescent COVID-19. The chain has TRBV5-6 and TRBJ1-2; TRBD1 matches at 8 bases. The source material was peripheral blood. This CDR3 reads CASSSRGTGGPNYGYTF. As DNA, the CDR3 is TGTGCCAGCAGCTCGAGAGGGACAGGTGGCCCCAACTATGGCTACACCTTC. Combining the CDR3 with reference TRBV5-6 and TRBJ1-2 gives the whole variable domain DAGVTQSPTHLIKTRGQQVTLRCSPKSGHDTVSWYQQALGQGPQFIFQYYEEEERQRGNFPDRFSGHQFPNYSSELNVNALLLGDSALYLCASSSRGTGGPNYGYTFGSGTRLTVV.